This entry concerns a single TCR beta chain. The sample belongs to a study of CD8 T cells in Susac syndrome. RNA was extracted with the RNeasy kit, and a quantity of about 0.45 to 1 ug was reverse transcribed using random hexamers. MiXCR, applied by TCRdb to the immunoSEQ multiplex PCR reads, yields one record per CDR3 protein. The sample shows about 210,000 distinct CDR3 sequences, roughly 96% of them seen only once. This CDR3 spans 13 amino acids. The germline gives CDR1 SEHNR, CDR2 FQNEAQ (reference sequence). V was clipped by 2 bases and J by 7 bases, with 9 bases between them. This sequence was found in a human donor with multiple sclerosis. V and J are TRBV7-9 and TRBJ2-1; D not certain. What was sequenced was CD4+ T cells from PBMCs. Written as DNA, the CDR3 is TGTGCCAGCAGCTTAACCAAAGAGAATGAGCAGTTCTTC. It encodes CASSLTKENEQFF.